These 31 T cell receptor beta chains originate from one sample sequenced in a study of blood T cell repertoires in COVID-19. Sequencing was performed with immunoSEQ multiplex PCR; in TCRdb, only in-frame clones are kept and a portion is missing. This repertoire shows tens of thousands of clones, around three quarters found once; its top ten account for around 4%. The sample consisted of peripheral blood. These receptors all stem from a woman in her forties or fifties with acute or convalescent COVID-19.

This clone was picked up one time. The CDR3 DNA is TGTGCCAGCAGCTTAATAACGGGGGGACAAGAGACCCAGTACTTC. Translated, it gives CASSLITGGQETQYF. V and J are TRBV7-2 and TRBJ2-5; 7 bases are shared with TRBD2. This CDR3 contains 15 residues. Germline trimming cut 2 bases from V and 2 bases from J; bases unmatched to any gene: 5. CDR1 is SGHTA and CDR2 is FQGNSA in the germline V gene.

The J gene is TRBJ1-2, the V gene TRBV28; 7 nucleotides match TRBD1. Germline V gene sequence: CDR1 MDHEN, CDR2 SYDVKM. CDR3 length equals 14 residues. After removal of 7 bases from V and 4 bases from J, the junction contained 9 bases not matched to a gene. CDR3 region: CASKTGTALYGYTF. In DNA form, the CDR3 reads TGTGCCAGCAAAACCGGGACAGCTCTCTATGGCTACACCTTC.

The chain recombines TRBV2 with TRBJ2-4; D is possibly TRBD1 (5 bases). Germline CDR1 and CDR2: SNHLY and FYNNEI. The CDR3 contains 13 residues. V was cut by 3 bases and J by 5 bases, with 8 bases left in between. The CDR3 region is CASSDRRENIQYF. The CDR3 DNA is TGTGCCAGCAGTGATCGCAGGGAAAACATTCAGTACTTC. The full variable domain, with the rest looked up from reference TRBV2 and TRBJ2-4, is EPEVTQTPSHQVTQMGQEVILRCVPISNHLYFYWYRQILGQKVEFLVSFYNNEISEKSEIFDDQFSVERPDGSNFTLKIRSTKLEDSAMYFCASSDRRENIQYFGAGTRLSVL.

CDR3: CASSLISSGGARETQYF. CDR3 DNA: TGTGCCAGCAGCTTGATCTCTAGCGGGGGGGCGAGGGAGACCCAGTACTTC. The chain couples TRBV7-8 to TRBJ2-5; 12 bases are shared with TRBD2. Germline assignment: CDR1 SGHVS and CDR2 FQNEAQ. The CDR3 is 17 amino acids. V lost 3 bases to trimming and J lost 5 bases; unmatched junction nucleotides: 10.

The CDR3 DNA sequence: TGTGCCAGCAGTTCGGGACAGGGGATGAATCAGCCCCAGCATTTT. Translation: CASSSGQGMNQPQHF. The V and J genes are TRBV28 and TRBJ1-5; 10 bases line up with TRBD1. There are 15 residues in the CDR3. V trimming: 4 bases; J trimming: 4 bases; junction bases outside the gene matches: 4. Germline CDR1 and CDR2: MDHEN and SYDVKM.

CDR3: CASRYSYNEQFF. DNA for the CDR3: TGTGCCAGTCGGTACTCCTACAATGAGCAGTTCTTC. The chain uses TRBV28 and TRBJ2-1; D is undetermined. The CDR3 runs to 12 residues. The V and J ends lost 9 bases and 0 bases respectively, with 6 bases between them. Germline lookup yields CDR1 MDHEN and CDR2 SYDVKM.

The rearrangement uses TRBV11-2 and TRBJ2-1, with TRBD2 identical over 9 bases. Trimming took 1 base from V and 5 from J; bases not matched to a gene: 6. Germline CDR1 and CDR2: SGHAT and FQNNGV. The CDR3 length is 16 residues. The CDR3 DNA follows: TGTGCCAGCAGCTTAGGAGCGGGGGGACGAAACAATGAGCAGTTCTTC. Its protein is CASSLGAGGRNNEQFF.

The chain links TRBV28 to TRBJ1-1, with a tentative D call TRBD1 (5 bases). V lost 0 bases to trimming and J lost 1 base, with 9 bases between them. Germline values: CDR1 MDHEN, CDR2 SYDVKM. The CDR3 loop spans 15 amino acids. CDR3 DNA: TGTGCCAGCAGTTTATGGACAGATCAGAACACTGAAGCTTTCTTT. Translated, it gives CASSLWTDQNTEAFF.

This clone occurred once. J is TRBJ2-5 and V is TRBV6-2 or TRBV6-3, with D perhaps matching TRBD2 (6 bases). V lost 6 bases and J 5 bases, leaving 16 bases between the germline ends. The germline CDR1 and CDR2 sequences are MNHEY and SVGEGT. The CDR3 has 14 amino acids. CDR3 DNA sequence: TGTGCCAGCAGCTCCTGGACTACCCAGGAGACCCAGTACTTC. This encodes CASSSWTTQETQYF.

The chain's CDR3 is CASSQTPNTEAFF. DNA for the CDR3: TGTGCCAGCAGCCAGACACCTAACACTGAAGCTTTCTTT. The chain uses TRBV7-3 and TRBJ1-1; D is unresolved. Germline CDR1 reads SGHTA; CDR2 reads FQGTGA. The V end lost 5 bases, the J end lost 2 bases, and 9 bases lay between the germline ends. The CDR3 loop spans 13 amino acids.

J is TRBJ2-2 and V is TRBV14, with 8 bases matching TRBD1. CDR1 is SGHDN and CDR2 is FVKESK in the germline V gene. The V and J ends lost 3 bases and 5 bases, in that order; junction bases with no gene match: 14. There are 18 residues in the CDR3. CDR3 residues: CASSHSFRTGFYTGELFF. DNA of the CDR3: TGTGCCAGCAGCCATAGTTTTCGGACAGGGTTCTATACCGGGGAGCTGTTTTTT.

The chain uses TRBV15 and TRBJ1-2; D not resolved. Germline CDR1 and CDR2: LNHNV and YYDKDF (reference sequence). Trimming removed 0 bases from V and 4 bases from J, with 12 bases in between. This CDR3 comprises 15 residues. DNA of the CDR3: TGTGCCACCAGCAGAGACCATAGAGGAAGCTATGGCTACACCTTC. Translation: CATSRDHRGSYGYTF.

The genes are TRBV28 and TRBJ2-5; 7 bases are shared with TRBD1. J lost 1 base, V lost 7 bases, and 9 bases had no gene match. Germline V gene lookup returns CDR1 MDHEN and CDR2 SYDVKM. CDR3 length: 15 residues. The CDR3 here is CASTPSGTVQETQYF. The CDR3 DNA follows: TGTGCCAGCACCCCGTCAGGGACAGTCCAAGAGACCCAGTACTTC.

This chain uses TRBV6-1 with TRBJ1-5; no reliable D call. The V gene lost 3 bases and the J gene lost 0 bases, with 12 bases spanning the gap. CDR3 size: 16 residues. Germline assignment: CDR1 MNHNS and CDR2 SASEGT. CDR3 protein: CASSDWLLDSNQPQHF. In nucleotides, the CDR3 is TGTGCCAGCAGTGATTGGCTCCTCGATAGCAATCAGCCCCAGCATTTT.

CDR3 in amino acids: CASSLGEGARNNSPLHF. The CDR3 DNA is TGTGCCAGCAGCTTAGGAGAGGGGGCGAGGAATAATTCACCCCTCCACTTT. The genes are TRBV7-8 and TRBJ1-6; TRBD1 agrees at 7 bases. There are 17 residues in the CDR3. In germline, CDR1 is SGHVS, CDR2 FQNEAQ. J lost 5 bases, V lost 1 base, and 8 bases had no gene match.

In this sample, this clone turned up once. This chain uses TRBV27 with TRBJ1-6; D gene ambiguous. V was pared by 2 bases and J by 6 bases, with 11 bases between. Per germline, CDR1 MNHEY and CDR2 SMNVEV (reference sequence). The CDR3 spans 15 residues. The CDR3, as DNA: TGTGCCAGCAGTTTAGGAGCCGGTGCTAATTCACCCCTCCACTTT. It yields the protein CASSLGAGANSPLHF.

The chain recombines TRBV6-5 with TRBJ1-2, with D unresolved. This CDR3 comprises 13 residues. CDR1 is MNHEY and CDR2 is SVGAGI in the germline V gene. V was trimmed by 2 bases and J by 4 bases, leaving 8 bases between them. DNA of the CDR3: TGTGCCAGCAGTTACGGACTGACCTATGGCTACACCTTC. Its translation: CASSYGLTYGYTF.

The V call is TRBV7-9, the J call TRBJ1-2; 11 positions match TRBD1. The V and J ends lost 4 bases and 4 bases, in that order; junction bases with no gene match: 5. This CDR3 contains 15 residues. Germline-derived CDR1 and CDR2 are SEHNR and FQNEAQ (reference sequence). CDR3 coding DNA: TGTGCCAGCAGCTCCGGGACAGGGGGAACCTATGGCTACACCTTC. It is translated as CASSSGTGGTYGYTF.

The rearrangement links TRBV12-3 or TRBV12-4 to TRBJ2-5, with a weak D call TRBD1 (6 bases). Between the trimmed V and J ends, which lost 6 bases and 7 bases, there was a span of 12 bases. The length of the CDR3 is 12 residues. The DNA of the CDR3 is TGTGCCAGCAGCACCCCGACAGGGACCCAGTACTTC. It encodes CASSTPTGTQYF.

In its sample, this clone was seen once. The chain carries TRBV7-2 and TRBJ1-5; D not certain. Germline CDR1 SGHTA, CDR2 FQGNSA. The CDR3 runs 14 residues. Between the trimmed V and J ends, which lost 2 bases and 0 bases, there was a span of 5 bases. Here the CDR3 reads CASSLQSSNQPQHF. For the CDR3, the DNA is TGTGCCAGCAGCTTACAATCTAGCAATCAGCCCCAGCATTTT. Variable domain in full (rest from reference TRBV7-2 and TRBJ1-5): GAGVSQSPSNKVTEKGKDVELRCDPISGHTALYWYRQSLGQGLEFLIYFQGNSAPDKSGLPSDRFSAERTGGSVSTLTIQRTQQEDSAVYLCASSLQSSNQPQHFGDGTRLSIL.

CDR3 protein: CAISESGRAGNYYNEQFF. The DNA of the CDR3 is TGTGCCATCAGTGAGTCTGGCAGGGCAGGAAATTACTACAATGAGCAGTTCTTC. The V call is TRBV10-3, the J call TRBJ2-1, with D perhaps matching TRBD1 (5 bases). The CDR3 consists of 18 residues. Germline CDR1 reads ENHRY; CDR2 reads SYGVKD. V was clipped by 0 bases and J by 3 bases, with 18 bases between them.

CDR3 sequence reads: CASSPDRRYTF. CDR3 in DNA: TGTGCCAGCAGCCCCGACAGACGCTACACCTTC. This chain uses TRBV7-2 with TRBJ1-2, with D possibly TRBD1 on 5 matching bases. Trimming pared 5 bases from V and 9 bases from J, leaving 10 bases between. Germline V gene sequence: CDR1 SGHTA, CDR2 FQGNSA. The CDR3 sequence is 11 residues long.

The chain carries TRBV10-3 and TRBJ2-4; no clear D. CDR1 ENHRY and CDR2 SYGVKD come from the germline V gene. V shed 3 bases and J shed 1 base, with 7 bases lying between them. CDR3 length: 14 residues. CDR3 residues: CAISDSVAKNIQYF. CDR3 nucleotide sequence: TGTGCCATCAGTGATTCGGTGGCCAAAAACATTCAGTACTTC.

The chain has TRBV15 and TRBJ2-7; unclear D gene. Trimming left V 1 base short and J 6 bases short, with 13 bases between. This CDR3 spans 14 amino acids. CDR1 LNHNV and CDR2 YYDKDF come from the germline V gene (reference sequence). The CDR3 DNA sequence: TGTGCCACCAGCAGAGCTCTCTCCAGGCCCGAGCAGTACTTC. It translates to CATSRALSRPEQYF.

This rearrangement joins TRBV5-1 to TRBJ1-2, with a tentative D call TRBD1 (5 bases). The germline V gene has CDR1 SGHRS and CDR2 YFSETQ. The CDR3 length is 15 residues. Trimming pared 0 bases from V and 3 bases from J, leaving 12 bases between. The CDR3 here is CASSLGAGWDYGYTF. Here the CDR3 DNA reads TGCGCCAGCAGCTTGGGGGCAGGGTGGGACTATGGCTACACCTTC.

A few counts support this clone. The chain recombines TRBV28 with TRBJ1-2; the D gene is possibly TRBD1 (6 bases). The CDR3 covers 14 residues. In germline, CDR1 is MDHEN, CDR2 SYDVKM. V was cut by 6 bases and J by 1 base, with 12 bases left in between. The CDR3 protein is CASSLWDNNYGYTF. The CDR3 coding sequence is TGTGCCAGCAGCCTGTGGGACAATAACTATGGCTACACCTTC.

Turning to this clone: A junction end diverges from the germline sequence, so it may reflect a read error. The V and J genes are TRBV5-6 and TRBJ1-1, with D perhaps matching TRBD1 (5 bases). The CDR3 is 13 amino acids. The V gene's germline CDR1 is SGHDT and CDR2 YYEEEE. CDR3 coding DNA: TGTGCCGGCAGCCCATCGGGCGGGGCTCTCCCTTTCTTT. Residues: CAGSPSGGALPFF.

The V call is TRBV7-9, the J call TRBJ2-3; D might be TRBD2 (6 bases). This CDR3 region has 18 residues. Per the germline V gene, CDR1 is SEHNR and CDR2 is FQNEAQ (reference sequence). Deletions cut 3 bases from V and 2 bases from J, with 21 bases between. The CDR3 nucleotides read TGTGCCAGCAGCTTCAATGGGGTGGAGGGTTGGTTCACAGATACGCAGTATTTT. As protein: CASSFNGVEGWFTDTQYF.

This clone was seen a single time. CDR3 DNA sequence: TGCGCCAGCAGCCAACCCGCCGGGGGTGGCTACACCTTC. Translated: CASSQPAGGGYTF. The chain employs TRBV4-1 and TRBJ1-2; possible D gene TRBD1, 5 bases. The CDR3 spans 13 residues. Trimming took 2 bases from V and 7 from J, leaving 11 bases between them. Per germline, CDR1 MGHRA and CDR2 YSYEKL.

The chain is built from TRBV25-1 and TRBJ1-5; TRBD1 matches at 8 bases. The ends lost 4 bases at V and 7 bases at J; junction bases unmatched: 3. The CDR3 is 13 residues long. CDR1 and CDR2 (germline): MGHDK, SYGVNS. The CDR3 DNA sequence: TGTGCCAGCAGTGGACAGGGGTTGCAGCCCCAGCATTTT. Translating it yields CASSGQGLQPQHF.

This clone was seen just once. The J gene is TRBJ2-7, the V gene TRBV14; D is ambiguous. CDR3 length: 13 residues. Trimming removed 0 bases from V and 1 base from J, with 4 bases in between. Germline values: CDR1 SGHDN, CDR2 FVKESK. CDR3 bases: TGTGCCAGCAGCCAAGACCCTTCCTACGAGCAGTACTTC. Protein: CASSQDPSYEQYF.